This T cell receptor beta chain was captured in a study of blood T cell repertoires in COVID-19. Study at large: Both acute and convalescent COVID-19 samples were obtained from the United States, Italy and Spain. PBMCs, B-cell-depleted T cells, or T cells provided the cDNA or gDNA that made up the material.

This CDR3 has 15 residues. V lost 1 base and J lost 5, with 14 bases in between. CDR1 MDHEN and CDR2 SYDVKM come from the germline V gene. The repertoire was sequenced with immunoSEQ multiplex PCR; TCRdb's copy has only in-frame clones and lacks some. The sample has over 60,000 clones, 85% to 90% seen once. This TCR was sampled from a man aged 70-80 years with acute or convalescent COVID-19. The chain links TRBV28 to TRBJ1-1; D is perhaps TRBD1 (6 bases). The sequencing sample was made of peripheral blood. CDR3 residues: CASSLSGGHETEAFF. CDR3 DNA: TGTGCCAGCAGTTTATCCGGGGGGCACGAGACTGAAGCTTTCTTT.